The 30 T cell receptor beta chains below come from one sample, sequenced in a study of cytomegalovirus exposure and HLA in healthy donors. Primers included in the PCR were 60 Vbeta and 13 Jbeta primers. This table comes from immunoSEQ multiplex PCR, and its TCRdb copy is limited to in-frame clones, with some not included. Found here are 150,000 or so clones, about three quarters of them singletons; the top ten hold about an eighth. The sample was PBMCs. These receptors all stem from a man aged 40-55 years in good health and CMV-seropositive.

The gene calls are TRBV19 and TRBJ2-7; D is possibly TRBD1 (7 bases). Germline CDR1 reads LNHDA; CDR2 reads SQIVND (reference sequence). Deletions cut 9 bases from V and 3 bases from J, with 21 bases between. This CDR3 is 15 amino acids long. The CDR3 loop is CASTGAGRSGYEQYF. DNA of the CDR3: TGTGCCAGCACAGGGGCGGGAAGGAGTGGCTACGAGCAGTACTTC.

V gene TRBV5-6 combines with J gene TRBJ2-3; D is unresolved. This CDR3 region has 15 residues. Trimming took 1 base from V and 5 from J, leaving 14 bases between them. The V gene's germline CDR1 is SGHDT and CDR2 YYEEEE. CDR3 sequence (DNA): TGTGCCAGCAGCTTGCCAGCCGGCTCGGGAGATACGCAGTATTTT. It encodes CASSLPAGSGDTQYF. The entire variable domain, with the rest obtained from reference TRBV5-6 and TRBJ2-3, is as follows: DAGVTQSPTHLIKTRGQQVTLRCSPKSGHDTVSWYQQALGQGPQFIFQYYEEEERQRGNFPDRFSGHQFPNYSSELNVNALLLGDSALYLCASSLPAGSGDTQYFGPGTRLTVL.

The rearrangement uses TRBV1 and TRBJ2-5; TRBD2 is the table's D call and was not checked against the DNA. TRBV1 is assigned pseudogene status. This CDR3 is built from 12 residues. The CDR3 DNA sequence: TGCACCAGCAGCCAGGGTGGGAGGGCCCAGTACTTC. Protein: CTSSQGGRAQYF.

The chain employs TRBV27 and TRBJ2-6, with D possibly TRBD1 on 6 matching bases. The length of the CDR3 is 15 residues. Per germline, CDR1 MNHEY and CDR2 SMNVEV (reference sequence). The V end lost 3 bases, the J end lost 1 base, and 7 bases lay between the germline ends. CDR3: CASSFTGSGANVLTF. The DNA of the CDR3 is TGTGCCAGCAGTTTCACAGGGTCTGGGGCCAACGTCCTGACTTTC.

The chain uses TRBV2 and TRBJ2-3; D uncertain. Germline CDR1 and CDR2: SNHLY and FYNNEI. V lost 8 bases, J lost 2 bases, and 8 bases lay in between. The CDR3 sequence is 12 residues long. CDR3 sequence reads: CASQAVTDTQYF. The CDR3 bases are TGTGCCAGCCAGGCTGTCACAGATACGCAGTATTTT. Filled out from reference TRBV2 and TRBJ2-3, the complete variable domain reads EPEVTQTPSHQVTQMGQEVILRCVPISNHLYFYWYRQILGQKVEFLVSFYNNEISEKSEIFDDQFSVERPDGSNFTLKIRSTKLEDSAMYFCASQAVTDTQYFGPGTRLTVL.

This clone was counted a single time. J is TRBJ2-1 and V is TRBV5-3, with D possibly matching TRBD2 (5 bases). TRBV5-3 is treated as an ORF (open reading frame) with a function not yet certain. Deletions cut 4 bases from V and 0 bases from J, with 14 bases between. There are 16 residues in the CDR3. The CDR3 sequence: CARSPGLPASYNEQFF. The CDR3 nucleotides are TGTGCCAGAAGCCCCGGACTCCCGGCCTCCTACAATGAGCAGTTCTTC.

This clone was counted a few times. This chain joins TRBV6-1 and TRBJ2-1; 7 nucleotides line up with TRBD1. This CDR3 region has 15 residues. Germline trimming cut 1 base from V and 8 bases from J; bases unmatched to any gene: 8. CDR1 is MNHNS, CDR2 SASEGT, per germline. CDR3 sequence reads: CASSEGTGRVYEQFF. The CDR3 DNA reads TGTGCCAGCAGTGAAGGGACAGGTAGGGTATATGAGCAGTTCTTC.

The genes are TRBV5-6 and TRBJ2-3; 8 bases match TRBD2. The CDR3 covers 15 residues. Germline V gives CDR1 SGHDT, CDR2 YYEEEE. The V and J ends lost 7 bases and 6 bases, in that order; junction bases with no gene match: 13. The CDR3 loop is CASSDGLAGADTQYF. The DNA of the CDR3 is TGTGCCAGCTCCGATGGCCTAGCGGGTGCGGATACGCAGTATTTT.

The chain has TRBV29-1 and TRBJ2-1, with 9 bases aligning to TRBD1. The CDR3 has 14 residues. Germline-derived CDR1 and CDR2 are SQVTM and ANQGSEA. V shed 7 bases, J shed 0 bases, and the junction held 4 bases outside the gene matches. The CDR3 spells CSAGTGSSYNEQFF. In DNA, the CDR3 is TGCAGCGCGGGGACAGGGAGCTCCTACAATGAGCAGTTCTTC.

The chain uses TRBV19 and TRBJ2-7; 9 bases line up with TRBD2. The CDR3 sequence is 21 residues long. The V gene end was trimmed by 0 bases and the J gene end by 3 bases; junction bases not matched to a gene: 21. Per the germline V gene, CDR1 is LNHDA and CDR2 is SQIVND (reference sequence). The CDR3 spells CASSIEDFGVRSGTSSYEQYF. Here the CDR3 DNA reads TGTGCCAGTAGTATAGAGGATTTTGGGGTTAGATCCGGGACTAGCAGCTACGAGCAGTACTTC.

This clone has a handful of counts. The rearrangement joins TRBV11-3 to TRBJ2-1; TRBD2 might be the D (6 bases). V was shortened by 5 bases and J by 9 bases, with 20 bases between the two germline ends. Germline CDR1 and CDR2: SGHNT and YENEEA. The CDR3 is made up of 15 amino acids. CDR3 amino acids: CASSQDGRDSGEQFF. The CDR3 DNA is TGTGCCAGCAGCCAAGACGGGCGCGATAGCGGTGAGCAGTTCTTC.

The V call is TRBV4-3, the J call TRBJ1-2, with D tentatively TRBD1 (5 bases). V lost 3 bases to trimming and J lost 3 bases, with 20 bases between them. Germline loops: CDR1 LGHNA, CDR2 YSLEER. This CDR3 has 17 amino acids. CDR3 sequence reads: CASSHAYGARVDYGYTF. The CDR3 DNA follows: TGCGCCAGCAGCCATGCGTATGGAGCCAGGGTGGACTATGGCTACACCTTC.

The chain couples TRBV4-2 to TRBJ1-2, with D tentatively TRBD1 (6 bases). The CDR3 spans 17 residues. Germline loops: CDR1 LGHNA, CDR2 YNFKEQ. V shed 4 bases and J shed 5 bases, with 23 bases lying between them. The CDR3 here is CASSPDAGEGPAYGYTF. The CDR3 DNA is TGTGCCAGCAGCCCTGACGCAGGGGAAGGACCTGCATATGGCTACACCTTC.

The chain combines TRBV7-2 with TRBJ1-4, with 9 bases fitting TRBD1. CDR3 length equals 15 residues. V trimming: 5 bases; J trimming: 7 bases; junction bases outside the gene matches: 8. Germline CDR1 is SGHTA and CDR2 is FQGNSA. CDR3 nucleotide sequence: TGTGCCAGCAGCGTACTTGGGACAGGGCGTGAAAAACTGTTTTTT. This codes for CASSVLGTGREKLFF.

The J gene is TRBJ2-7, the V gene TRBV29-1; 9 bases fit TRBD1. The V gene's germline CDR1 is SQVTM and CDR2 ANQGSEA. The V segment lost 5 bases and the J segment 2 bases; nucleotides outside the gene matches: 4. The CDR3 length is 13 residues. The CDR3 here is CSVRDRVTYEQYF. The CDR3 bases are TGCAGCGTTCGGGACAGGGTCACCTACGAGCAGTACTTC.

Only a few counts were recorded for this clone. This CDR3 is CAWNPGQLNIQYF. For the CDR3, the DNA is TGTGCCTGGAACCCGGGACAGCTAAACATTCAGTACTTC. The V call is TRBV30, the J call TRBJ2-4; TRBD1 aligns across 7 bases. The CDR3 contains 13 residues. Germline V gene lookup returns CDR1 GTSNPN and CDR2 SVGIG (reference sequence). V gave up 4 bases and J gave up 6 bases; unmatched junction bases: 6.

The rearrangement uses TRBV6-4 and TRBJ2-3; D might be TRBD2 (6 bases). Germline V gene sequence: CDR1 MRHNA, CDR2 SNTAGT. This CDR3 has 13 residues. Trimming removed 6 bases from V and 2 bases from J, with 9 bases in between. This CDR3 reads CASSRDFTDTQYF. The CDR3 DNA reads TGTGCCAGCAGCAGGGACTTCACAGATACGCAGTATTTT.

The V gene is TRBV5-1, the J gene TRBJ2-3, with 7 bases fitting TRBD2. J gave up 5 bases and V 3 bases, and 9 bases lay outside the gene matches. The germline V gene has CDR1 SGHRS and CDR2 YFSETQ. CDR3 size: 15 residues. The CDR3 loop is CASSSLAGRGDTQYF. The CDR3 DNA sequence: TGCGCCAGCAGCTCCTTAGCGGGCCGGGGAGATACGCAGTATTTT.

The J gene is TRBJ2-3, the V gene TRBV20-1, with D possibly matching TRBD1 (6 bases). Trimming stripped 6 bases from V and 5 bases from J, with 9 bases between. In germline, CDR1 is DFQATT, CDR2 SNEGSKA (reference sequence). The CDR3 has 11 residues. The CDR3 loop is CSASDRDTQYF. The CDR3 DNA follows: TGCAGTGCGTCGGACAGAGATACGCAGTATTTT.

This clone was detected once. This sequence joins TRBV4-3 and TRBJ2-5, with D perhaps matching TRBD1 (5 bases). The V gene's germline CDR1 is LGHNA and CDR2 YSLEER. V shed 0 bases and J shed 5 bases, with 10 bases lying between them. CDR3 length: 14 amino acids. The CDR3, as DNA: TGCGCCAGCAGCCAAGATCTTAACAGGGAGACCCAGTACTTC. This codes for CASSQDLNRETQYF.

The V gene is TRBV5-4, the J gene TRBJ2-7; D call uncertain. The CDR3 has 15 amino acids. V dropped 2 bases and J dropped 6 bases, with 18 bases sitting between them. Germline CDR1 is SGHNT and CDR2 is YYREEE (reference sequence). CDR3 DNA sequence: TGTGCCAGCAGCTTATGGCAGACCCCTCCGGGCGAGCAGTACTTC. This gives the protein CASSLWQTPPGEQYF.

This clone appeared a single time. The chain uses TRBV11-2 and TRBJ2-3; 8 bases line up with TRBD2. J gave up 4 bases and V 4 bases, and 16 bases lay outside the gene matches. The germline V gene encodes CDR1 SGHAT and CDR2 FQNNGV. This CDR3 contains 18 residues. The CDR3: CASSSSPFLAGGADTQYF. Here the CDR3 DNA reads TGTGCCAGCAGCTCCTCTCCCTTTCTAGCGGGCGGGGCAGATACGCAGTATTTT.

The chain carries TRBV29-1 and TRBJ2-3; 7 bases align to TRBD2. From germline, CDR1 is SQVTM and CDR2 ANQGSEA. CDR3 size: 15 residues. V lost 1 base and J lost 6; bases outside the gene matches: 10. CDR3 nucleotide sequence: TGCAGCGTTGAAGTTCACGGACTAGTATCCGATACGCAGTATTTT. Amino acids: CSVEVHGLVSDTQYF.

V and J are TRBV9 and TRBJ2-3, with D unclear. The CDR3 extends over 12 amino acids. V lost 3 bases to trimming and J lost 4 bases, with 6 bases between them. Germline V gene lookup returns CDR1 SGDLS and CDR2 YYNGEE. The CDR3 spells CASSAEADTQYF. In nucleotides, the CDR3 is TGTGCCAGCAGCGCAGAGGCAGATACGCAGTATTTT. Variable domain in full (rest from reference TRBV9 and TRBJ2-3): DSGVTQTPKHLITATGQRVTLRCSPRSGDLSVYWYQQSLDQGLQFLIQYYNGEERAKGNILERFSAQQFPDLHSELNLSSLELGDSALYFCASSAEADTQYFGPGTRLTVL.

Here the CDR3 reads CSVVGQENSYNEQFF. The CDR3 region has the DNA TGCAGCGTTGTTGGACAGGAGAACTCCTACAATGAGCAGTTCTTC. The chain couples TRBV29-1 to TRBJ2-1; 7 nucleotides match TRBD1. Germline loops: CDR1 SQVTM, CDR2 ANQGSEA. V dropped 4 bases and J dropped 0; count of bases not matched to a gene: 6. CDR3 length: 15 amino acids.

This chain uses TRBV27 with TRBJ2-7; weak D call: TRBD2 (5 bases). This CDR3 spans 14 amino acids. V gave up 4 bases and J gave up 3 bases, with 13 bases separating them. The germline gives CDR1 MNHEY, CDR2 SMNVEV (reference sequence). The CDR3 DNA follows: TGTGCCAGCAGTTCCGGAGGAGAGGGCTACGAGCAGTACTTC. This encodes CASSSGGEGYEQYF.

The V and J genes are TRBV25-1 and TRBJ2-5; D may be TRBD2 (6 bases). Germline CDR1 is MGHDK and CDR2 is SYGVNS. CDR3 length: 16 residues. Between the trimmed V and J ends, which lost 6 bases and 1 base, there was a span of 18 bases. CDR3 residues: CASSPPGSGTQETQYF. The CDR3 coding sequence is TGTGCCAGCAGCCCCCCAGGTAGCGGCACCCAAGAGACCCAGTACTTC.

This clone was observed once. The chain combines TRBV27 with TRBJ1-4; 10 bases are shared with TRBD1. Germline V gene data show CDR1 as MNHEY and CDR2 as SMNVEV (reference sequence). This CDR3 region has 14 residues. V dropped 7 bases and J dropped 8; count of bases not matched to a gene: 7. The CDR3 reads CASKGTGAREKLFF. In DNA form, the CDR3 reads TGTGCCAGCAAAGGGACAGGGGCGAGAGAAAAACTGTTTTTT.

CDR3 sequence reads: CASRGRERFGTQYF. CDR3 nucleotide sequence: TGTGCCAGCCGAGGGCGGGAGCGTTTTGGTACGCAGTATTTT. J is TRBJ2-3 and V is TRBV2; 7 positions match TRBD2. The CDR3 is 14 residues long. The trim removed 8 bases at V and 8 bases at J, leaving 13 bases unmatched. The germline V gene has CDR1 SNHLY and CDR2 FYNNEI.

The chain recombines TRBV6-5 with TRBJ1-1, with D perhaps matching TRBD1 (6 bases). Trimming took 7 bases from V and 4 from J, leaving 19 bases between them. Germline CDR1 and CDR2: MNHEY and SVGAGI. The CDR3 consists of 15 residues. The CDR3 sequence is CASTPYSTGLTEAFF. CDR3 nucleotides: TGTGCCAGCACCCCTTATTCTACAGGGCTCACTGAAGCTTTCTTT.